This T cell receptor beta chain came from a study of cytomegalovirus exposure and HLA in healthy donors. Study-wide points: Later on, a genetic analysis was performed. It linked a missense variant in DCLRE1C with V- and J-gene trimming of TCR beta.

The CDR3 consists of 14 residues. Germline V gene sequence: CDR1 SGHNT, CDR2 YYREEE (reference sequence). The V gene lost 7 bases and the J gene lost 2 bases, with 16 bases spanning the gap. Primers for the PCR totalled 60 Vbeta and 13 Jbeta. Measured with immunoSEQ multiplex PCR; TCRdb has only the in-frame clones, and not every one. The sample lists about 87,000 clones, less than 80% occurring once. Each donor was nominally healthy when sampled (though unrecorded immune exposures were likely). About this clone: Its antigen remains unidentified.

This chain joins TRBV5-4 and TRBJ2-7; unclear D gene. Material: PBMCs. The sequence derives from a man aged 25-40 years in good health and CMV-seropositive. The CDR3 is CASSASPLAYEQYF. CDR3 in DNA: TGTGCCAGCTCAGCAAGTCCCCTAGCCTACGAGCAGTACTTC.